This T cell receptor (beta chain) came from a study of cytomegalovirus exposure and HLA in healthy donors listed by TCRdb under 2017. Notes on the research overall: According to a later analysis, one platform produced both the 110 or so validation repertoires and the 666 repertoires of the first cohort. A separate validation cohort of 100 to 150 different subjects was used in addition to the 666-subject first cohort. To predict cytomegalovirus infection status, the study brought together high-throughput TCR immunosequencing, statistical association of individual TCRs with disease status, and machine learning. The study was designed to test whether signatures of past pathogen exposure could be identified by cataloging public T cell receptors. General findings and caveats noted by the study authors: The study listed approximately 160 TCR beta chains as associated with cytomegalovirus. Most TCR sequences were observed very rarely across donors, whereas some public TCRs were present in many individuals. Three of the identified cytomegalovirus-associated TCR beta chains were confirmed in vitro to be specific for cytomegalovirus antigens. All 120 repertoires were used to score co-occurrence in the validation cohort in a later analysis, because that analysis had no HLA typing for the cohort. Subsequent analysis determined that TCRs grouped into clusters in the first cohort also showed a tendency toward co-occurrence across the 90 to 150 validation repertoires, and roughly 94% of cluster scores exceeded 0. Cytomegalovirus status was reported to be diagnosed by the classifier with high specificity and sensitivity in both the original and validation cohorts. According to the authors, the approach could potentially be generalized to other disease states and immunological phenotypes.

Library creation used the immunoSEQ multiplex PCR assay. For the original study's pipeline: A statistical classification framework was built for diagnosing cytomegalovirus status from the catalog of TCR beta chain sequences. The table comes from immuneACCESS by way of TCRdb, which keeps in-frame sequences with V and J called. Part of the clones is missing from these tables; in studies checked, under half for an unresolved V gene and the rest for unknown reasons. From that table come the V and J calls and clone size; the DNA was used to work out D and trimming. This sample lists tens of thousands of clones; 90% to 95% were detected once. Together, the top ten hold 0.55% to 0.75% of the sample. The donors belonged to the validation cohort of about 120 subjects, which was separate from the roughly 700-subject first cohort. A note on this clone: Its target antigen remains unknown. It has no much larger one-base neighbor in the sample; base qualities were not kept.

From a lookup of the germline V gene (reference sequence), CDR1 and CDR2 are SEHNR and FQNEAQ. The CDR3 holds 16 amino acids from the cysteine to the phenylalanine. Kept here is only the CDR3 DNA, which spans 48 bases and is read in frame from base 1. Germline trimming: 4 bases from V, 0 bases from J; junction bases outside gene matches: 4. The specimen was PBMCs. The chain uses TRBV7-9 and TRBJ1-5; the junction holds 9 bases that match TRBD1. The clonotype originates from a woman aged 18 to 35 in good health and CMV-seronegative. CDR3 sequence: CASSSGQGYSNQPQHF. The DNA sequence follows: TGTGCCAGCAGCTCCGGACAGGGGTATAGCAATCAGCCCCAGCATTTT.